Shown below are 30 T cell receptor beta chains from a single sample sequenced in a study of lymphopenia after photon versus proton radiotherapy. The method was immunoSEQ multiplex PCR; TCRdb's version includes in-frame clones alone and lacks a portion of them. The data show around 62,000 clones, around 85% seen once. Sequenced material: peripheral blood, taken from a patient treated with proton-based radiotherapy. Receptors were obtained from a man in his 60s with pancreatic cancer.

The V and J genes are TRBV5-4 and TRBJ2-5; D possibly corresponds to TRBD2 (5 bases). Germline V CDR1 and CDR2: SGHNT, YYREEE (reference sequence). V lost 4 bases and J 8 bases, leaving 15 bases between the germline ends. The CDR3 runs to 13 residues. CDR3 sequence: CASSPILGGTQYF. The CDR3 nucleotides are TGTGCCAGCAGCCCTATACTAGGAGGAACCCAGTACTTC.

The rearrangement links TRBV28 to TRBJ2-2, with 10 nucleotides matching TRBD1. CDR1 is MDHEN, CDR2 SYDVKM, per germline. CDR3 length equals 14 residues. After removal of 6 bases from V and 7 bases from J, the junction contained 5 bases not matched to a gene. This CDR3 is CASRRQGAGGELFF. DNA for the CDR3: TGTGCCAGCAGGCGACAGGGGGCAGGCGGGGAGCTGTTTTTT.

The chain is built from TRBV2 and TRBJ2-1; 10 positions match TRBD2. Germline V gene data show CDR1 as SNHLY and CDR2 as FYNNEI. Losses at the gene ends were 7 bases for V and 1 base for J; bases not matched to a gene: 7. This CDR3 is 16 amino acids long. In DNA, the CDR3 is TGTGCCAGCACCATAGTAGCGGGAGGTTCCTACAATGAGCAGTTCTTC. This gives the protein CASTIVAGGSYNEQFF.

The chain combines TRBV6-4 with TRBJ1-3, with D hard to call. In germline, CDR1 is MRHNA, CDR2 SNTAGT. The length of the CDR3 is 10 residues. V shed 4 bases and J shed 10 bases, with 5 bases lying between them. The CDR3 region has the DNA TGTGCCAGCAGTGTTCCGACCATATATTTT. Translation: CASSVPTIYF.

CDR3 in DNA: TGTGCCAGCGGCGGGACAGGGGGCATGCGGCGAGGCTACACCTTC. Translated, it gives CASGGTGGMRRGYTF. The chain has TRBV7-9 and TRBJ1-2; 12 bases agree with TRBD1. V was clipped by 8 bases and J by 8 bases; unmatched bases: 12. This CDR3 comprises 15 residues. CDR1 SEHNR and CDR2 FQNEAQ come from the germline V gene (reference sequence).

The chain has TRBV11-1 and TRBJ2-7; the match to TRBD1 covers 7 bases. The CDR3 covers 14 residues. Germline loops: CDR1 SGHAT, CDR2 FQDESV (reference sequence). The V gene end was trimmed by 5 bases and the J gene end by 6 bases; junction bases not matched to a gene: 10. CDR3 in amino acids: CASSIGPTGAEQYF. The DNA for the CDR3 is TGTGCCAGCAGCATCGGGCCCACAGGGGCCGAGCAGTACTTC.

J is TRBJ1-1 and V is TRBV7-3, with D hard to call. There are 16 residues in the CDR3. Germline V gives CDR1 SGHTA, CDR2 FQGTGA. V lost 0 bases to trimming and J lost 1 base, with 12 bases between them. CDR3 sequence (DNA): TGTGCCAGCAGCTTAACGGCCCAACGGGGGAACACTGAAGCTTTCTTT. Residues: CASSLTAQRGNTEAFF.

This clone showed up just once. V gene TRBV7-8 combines with J gene TRBJ1-1, with D uncertain. The germline V gene encodes CDR1 SGHVS and CDR2 FQNEAQ. The CDR3 is 15 amino acids. V lost 1 base, J lost 4 bases, and 13 bases lay in between. The CDR3 sequence is CASSLVSGSSTEAFF. The CDR3 nucleotides read TGTGCCAGCAGCTTAGTCTCGGGAAGCAGCACTGAAGCTTTCTTT.

The chain carries TRBV5-6 and TRBJ1-1; D ambiguous. The CDR3 loop spans 17 amino acids. Germline V gives CDR1 SGHDT, CDR2 YYEEEE. V was cut by 1 base and J by 4 bases, with 20 bases left in between. This chain's CDR3 is CASSLRVTSVELTEAFF. The CDR3 DNA reads TGTGCCAGCAGCTTGAGGGTTACATCCGTGGAGCTCACTGAAGCTTTCTTT.

Only one count was recorded for this clone. V usage is TRBV9 and J usage is TRBJ2-3; 11 positions agree with TRBD2. The germline CDR1 and CDR2 sequences are SGDLS and YYNGEE. This CDR3 has 15 residues. Trimming removed 3 bases from V and 5 bases from J; junction bases left unmatched: 5. Here the CDR3 DNA reads TGTGCCAGCAGCGCCGGGACTAGCGGTATAGATACGCAGTATTTT. Amino acids: CASSAGTSGIDTQYF.

The V call is TRBV6-1, the J call TRBJ1-5, with unresolved D. V was shortened by 2 bases and J by 5 bases, with 13 bases between the two germline ends. The CDR3 is made up of 15 amino acids. Per germline, CDR1 MNHNS and CDR2 SASEGT. The CDR3 bases are TGTGCCAGCAGTGAAATCGGGGTCGGCCATCAGCCCCAGCATTTT. Translated, it gives CASSEIGVGHQPQHF.

This clone was detected only once. This chain links TRBV19 with TRBJ1-5; D is unclear. V dropped 11 bases and J dropped 3 bases, with 14 bases sitting between them. The V gene's germline CDR1 is LNHDA and CDR2 SQIVND (reference sequence). This CDR3 has 13 amino acids. The CDR3 loop reads CASSGRLNQPQHF. The CDR3 DNA is TGTGCCTCCTCAGGCAGGCTCAATCAGCCCCAGCATTTT.

The rearrangement links TRBV25-1 to TRBJ2-3; the D gene is possibly TRBD2 (6 bases). Germline V gene sequence: CDR1 MGHDK, CDR2 SYGVNS. The CDR3 is made up of 14 amino acids. V was cut by 7 bases and J by 4 bases, with 15 bases left in between. In nucleotides, the CDR3 is TGTGCCAGCACCAAAAGTGGAGGGGCAGATACGCAGTATTTT. This encodes CASTKSGGADTQYF.

The rearrangement uses TRBV18 and TRBJ2-3; 8 nucleotides align to TRBD2. V shed 6 bases, J shed 4 bases, and the junction held 9 bases outside the gene matches. Germline V CDR1 and CDR2: KGHSH, LQKENI. This CDR3 is 15 amino acids long. The CDR3 loop is CASSPGSGRADTQYF. The CDR3 DNA reads TGTGCCAGCTCCCCCGGTTCCGGGAGGGCAGATACGCAGTATTTT.

The gene calls are TRBV25-1 and TRBJ1-5; 9 bases match TRBD1. The CDR3 is 16 amino acids. The V and J ends lost 4 bases and 1 base, in that order; junction bases with no gene match: 5. Germline CDR1 and CDR2: MGHDK and SYGVNS. The CDR3 nucleotides read TGTGCCAGCAGTGGGGGACAGGGCCAAAGCAATCAGCCCCAGCATTTT. Translation: CASSGGQGQSNQPQHF.

J is TRBJ1-1 and V is TRBV4-3, with 7 bases lining up with TRBD1. The CDR3 totals 15 residues. V shed 0 bases and J 1 base; nucleotides not matched to a gene: 2. In germline, CDR1 is LGHNA, CDR2 YSLEER. The CDR3 here is CASSQDAGGNTEAFF. The CDR3 nucleotides read TGCGCCAGCAGCCAAGACGCAGGGGGGAACACTGAAGCTTTCTTT.

V usage is TRBV9 and J usage is TRBJ2-1; the match to TRBD2 covers 11 bases. Germline V lookup: CDR1 SGDLS, CDR2 YYNGEE. The V and J ends lost 0 bases and 9 bases, in that order; junction bases with no gene match: 2. The CDR3 contains 14 residues. The CDR3 region is CASSVGLAGGEQFF. The DNA of the CDR3 is TGTGCCAGCAGCGTAGGGCTAGCGGGAGGTGAGCAGTTCTTC.

This clone was seen a few times. This chain joins TRBV7-6 and TRBJ1-6; no clear D. The length of the CDR3 is 15 residues. The germline CDR1 and CDR2 sequences are SGHVS and FNYEAQ. Trimming removed 1 base from V and 7 bases from J, with 11 bases in between. The CDR3 reads CASSLVGLGNSPLHF. CDR3 bases: TGTGCCAGCAGCTTAGTGGGGTTGGGCAATTCACCCCTCCACTTT.

The chain has TRBV7-2 and TRBJ2-7, with 7 bases lining up with TRBD2. Losses at the gene ends were 4 bases for V and 0 bases for J; bases not matched to a gene: 9. The CDR3 has 16 amino acids. Germline loops: CDR1 SGHTA, CDR2 FQGNSA. The CDR3 sequence is CASSSQRGRASYEQYF. DNA for the CDR3: TGTGCCAGCAGCTCTCAAAGAGGGAGGGCCTCCTACGAGCAGTACTTC.

The chain has TRBV5-5 and TRBJ2-5; the D is unclear. Trimming removed 0 bases at V and 5 bases at J, with 17 bases between. The CDR3 runs 16 residues. The germline gives CDR1 SGHKS, CDR2 YYEKEE (reference sequence). The CDR3 loop is CASSLAGLDSLETQYF. In DNA form, the CDR3 reads TGTGCCAGCAGCTTGGCGGGCCTAGATTCCCTGGAGACCCAGTACTTC. Drawing the rest from reference TRBV5-5 and TRBJ2-5, the complete variable domain is DAGVTQSPTHLIKTRGQQVTLRCSPISGHKSVSWYQQVLGQGPQFIFQYYEKEERGRGNFPDRFSARQFPNYSSELNVNALLLGDSALYLCASSLAGLDSLETQYFGPGTRLLVL.

V is TRBV15 and J is TRBJ1-2, with TRBD1 matching 11 bases. Germline values: CDR1 LNHNV, CDR2 YYDKDF (reference sequence). The CDR3 has 14 amino acids. V dropped 3 bases and J dropped 7; count of bases not matched to a gene: 4. The CDR3 sequence is CATSRDRGQSGYTF. The CDR3 DNA is TGTGCCACCAGCAGGGACAGGGGGCAATCTGGCTACACCTTC.

V gene TRBV28 combines with J gene TRBJ2-4; either TRBD1 or TRBD2 may supply D (6 bases each). Germline-derived CDR1 and CDR2 are MDHEN and SYDVKM. The ends were cut back, 7 bases at V and 0 bases at J, with 13 bases in the middle. The CDR3 extends over 15 amino acids. Here the CDR3 DNA reads TGTGCCAGCAAGGGGGAGGTGAAAGCCAAAAACATTCAGTACTTC. This codes for CASKGEVKAKNIQYF.

The V gene is TRBV5-1, the J gene TRBJ2-3; D may be TRBD1 (5 bases). The CDR3 extends over 13 amino acids. CDR1 and CDR2 (germline): SGHRS, YFSETQ. Trimming removed 1 base at V and 4 bases at J, with 7 bases between. As DNA, the CDR3 is TGCGCCAGCAGCTTGCAGGGTCCAGATACGCAGTATTTT. Encoded protein: CASSLQGPDTQYF.

The V and J genes are TRBV28 and TRBJ2-7; tentative D call: TRBD2 (5 bases). The CDR3 runs to 14 residues. Germline CDR1 MDHEN, CDR2 SYDVKM. The ends were cut back, 3 bases at V and 6 bases at J, with 15 bases in the middle. Here the CDR3 DNA reads TGTGCCAGCAGTTTCGGCGCCCGAGGAGGCGAGCAGTACTTC. Translated: CASSFGARGGEQYF.

The V call is TRBV6-1, the J call TRBJ1-1; TRBD1 agrees at 12 bases. The CDR3 is 15 amino acids. V dropped 5 bases and J dropped 3; count of bases not matched to a gene: 4. The germline gives CDR1 MNHNS, CDR2 SASEGT. CDR3 in amino acids: CASSWDRGPDTEAFF. The CDR3 coding sequence is TGTGCCAGCAGTTGGGACAGGGGGCCCGACACTGAAGCTTTCTTT.

This clone was seen only once. The CDR3 coding sequence is TGCAGCGCTTCTAAGACACAAGAGACCCAGTACTTC. Translated: CSASKTQETQYF. The rearrangement joins TRBV29-1 to TRBJ2-5; D unclear. V lost 7 bases, J lost 2 bases, and 11 bases lay in between. Germline V gene sequence: CDR1 SQVTM, CDR2 ANQGSEA. This CDR3 has 12 amino acids. The full variable domain, in which reference TRBV29-1 and TRBJ2-5 provide the parts outside the CDR3, is SAVISQKPSRDICQRGTSLTIQCQVDSQVTMMFWYRQQPGQSLTLIATANQGSEATYESGFVIDKFPISRPNLTFSTLTVSNMSPEDSSIYLCSASKTQETQYFGPGTRLLVL.

Here the CDR3 reads CASSPYLEAEAFF. The CDR3 bases are TGTGCCAGCTCACCCTACTTGGAGGCTGAAGCTTTCTTT. This chain uses TRBV18 with TRBJ1-1; D not certain. Trimming removed 3 bases from V and 6 bases from J, with 11 bases in between. The length of the CDR3 is 13 residues. Per the germline V gene, CDR1 is KGHSH and CDR2 is LQKENI.

This rearrangement joins TRBV13 to TRBJ1-1, with D maybe TRBD1 (6 bases). Germline values: CDR1 PRHDT, CDR2 FYEKMQ (reference sequence). The CDR3 covers 14 residues. The V end was cut by 5 bases, the J end by 1 base, with 11 bases between. The CDR3 DNA reads TGTGCCAGCAGCACGCGGACAGAGAACACTGAAGCTTTCTTT. Protein product: CASSTRTENTEAFF.

The chain carries TRBV28 and TRBJ1-1; D gene unclear. The CDR3 is 14 amino acids. Germline CDR1 reads MDHEN; CDR2 reads SYDVKM. V shed 3 bases and J shed 6 bases, with 14 bases lying between them. CDR3 in DNA: TGTGCCAGCAGTTTGCCCGGGAACCCCCCTGAAGCTTTCTTT. This encodes CASSLPGNPPEAFF.

CDR3 DNA: TGCAGCGTTGCCCTTTCAGAGACCCAGTACTTC. It translates to CSVALSETQYF. The chain is built from TRBV29-1 and TRBJ2-5, with unresolved D. This CDR3 is 11 amino acids long. From germline, CDR1 is SQVTM and CDR2 ANQGSEA. Between the trimmed V and J ends, which lost 4 bases and 4 bases, there was a span of 7 bases.